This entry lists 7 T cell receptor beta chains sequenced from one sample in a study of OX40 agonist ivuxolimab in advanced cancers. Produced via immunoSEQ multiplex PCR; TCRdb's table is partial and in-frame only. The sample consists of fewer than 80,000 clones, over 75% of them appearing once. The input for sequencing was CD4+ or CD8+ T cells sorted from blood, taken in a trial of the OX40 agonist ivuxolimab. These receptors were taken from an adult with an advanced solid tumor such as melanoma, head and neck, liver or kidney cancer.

CDR3 loop: CASSLPGRTEAFF. CDR3 DNA: TGTGCCAGCAGTTTGCCTGGACGGACTGAAGCTTTCTTT. The gene calls are TRBV27 and TRBJ1-1, with no clear D. Germline V gene sequence: CDR1 MNHEY, CDR2 SMNVEV (reference sequence). Trimming pared 3 bases from V and 5 bases from J, leaving 10 bases between. The CDR3 runs 13 residues.

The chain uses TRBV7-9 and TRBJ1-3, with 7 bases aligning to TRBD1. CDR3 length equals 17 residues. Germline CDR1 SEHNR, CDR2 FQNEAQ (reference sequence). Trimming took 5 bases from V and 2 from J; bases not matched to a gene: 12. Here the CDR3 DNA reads TGTGCCAGCAGCCACCCATCCAGGGGGTCGACTGGAAACACCATATATTTT. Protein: CASSHPSRGSTGNTIYF.

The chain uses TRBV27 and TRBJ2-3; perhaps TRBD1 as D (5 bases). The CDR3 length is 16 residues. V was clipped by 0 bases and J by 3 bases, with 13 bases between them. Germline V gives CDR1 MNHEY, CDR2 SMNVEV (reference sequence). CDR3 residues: CASSLSKGHATDTQYF. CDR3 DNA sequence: TGTGCCAGCAGTTTATCGAAGGGGCATGCGACAGATACGCAGTATTTT.

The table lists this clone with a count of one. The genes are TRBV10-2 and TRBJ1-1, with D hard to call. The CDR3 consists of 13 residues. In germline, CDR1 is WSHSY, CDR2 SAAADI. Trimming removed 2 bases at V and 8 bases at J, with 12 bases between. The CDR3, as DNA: TGCGCCAGCAGTGAGAGCGTAGACTTAGAAGCTTTCTTT. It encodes CASSESVDLEAFF.

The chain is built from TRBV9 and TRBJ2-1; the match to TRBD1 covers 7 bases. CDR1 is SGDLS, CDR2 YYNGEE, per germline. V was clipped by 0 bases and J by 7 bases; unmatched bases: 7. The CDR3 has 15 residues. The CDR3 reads CASSVVYRGYNEQFF. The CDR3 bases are TGTGCCAGCAGCGTAGTGTACAGGGGCTATAATGAGCAGTTCTTC.

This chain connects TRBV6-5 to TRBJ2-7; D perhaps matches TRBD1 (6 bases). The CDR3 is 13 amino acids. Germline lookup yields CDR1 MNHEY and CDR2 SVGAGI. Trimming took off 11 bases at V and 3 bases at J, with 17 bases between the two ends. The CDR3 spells CASRTVRSYEQYF. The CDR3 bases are TGTGCCTCCCGGACAGTAAGGAGCTACGAGCAGTACTTC.

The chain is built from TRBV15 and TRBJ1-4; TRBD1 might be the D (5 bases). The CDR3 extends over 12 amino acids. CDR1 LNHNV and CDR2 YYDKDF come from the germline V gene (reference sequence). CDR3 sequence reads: CGVKGLDEKLFF. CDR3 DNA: TGTGGGGTCAAGGGGTTGGATGAAAAACTGTTTTTT.